The clone carrying this T cell receptor (beta chain) was recorded at least ten times. Its target is not known. Germline CDR1 SEHNR, CDR2 FQNEAQ (reference sequence). Trimming took 5 bases from V and 0 from J, leaving 8 bases between them. The CDR3 has 13 residues. At the time of active disease, bone marrow was collected from every patient. This library used roughly 400 ng RNA and molecular barcoded adaptors spanning alpha/delta and beta/gamma chains. From the reads, TCRdb called clonotypes with MiXCR, one entry per CDR3 protein. The sample lists fewer than 100,000 distinct CDR3 sequences, approximately 13% occurring once. This record comes from a study of read filtering for tumor transcriptome and immune sequencing. Study-wide background: Revised staging placed 8 patients in R-ISS I, approximately 16 in II, 6 or 7 in III.

Points from the study as a whole: Roughly 79% of IR-seq clonotypes had one read, totaling around 3.5% of reads; RNA-seq: around 70% and 40%.

The sequence derives from a donor aged 40 or older with multiple myeloma. The V gene is TRBV7-9, the J gene TRBJ2-7; D remains ambiguous. Sequenced sample: a population of CD138-negative cells sorted from bone marrow. The CDR3: CASSAPSSYEQYF. As DNA, the CDR3 is TGTGCCAGCAGCGCCCCATCCTCCTACGAGCAGTACTTC.